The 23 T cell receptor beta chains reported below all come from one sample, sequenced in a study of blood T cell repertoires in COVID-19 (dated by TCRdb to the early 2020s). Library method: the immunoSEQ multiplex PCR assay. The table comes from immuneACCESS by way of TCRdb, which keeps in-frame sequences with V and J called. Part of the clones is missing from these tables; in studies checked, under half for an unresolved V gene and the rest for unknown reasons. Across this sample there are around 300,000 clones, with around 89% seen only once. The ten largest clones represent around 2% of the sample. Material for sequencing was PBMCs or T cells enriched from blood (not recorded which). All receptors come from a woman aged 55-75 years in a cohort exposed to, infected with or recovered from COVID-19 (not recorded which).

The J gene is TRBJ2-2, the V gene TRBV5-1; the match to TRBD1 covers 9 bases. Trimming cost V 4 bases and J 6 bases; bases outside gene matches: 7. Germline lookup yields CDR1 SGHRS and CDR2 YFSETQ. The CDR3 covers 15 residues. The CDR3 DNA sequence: TGCGCCAGCAGCCCGAGGACAGGGGCTGCCGGGGAGCTGTTTTTT. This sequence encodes CASSPRTGAAGELFF.

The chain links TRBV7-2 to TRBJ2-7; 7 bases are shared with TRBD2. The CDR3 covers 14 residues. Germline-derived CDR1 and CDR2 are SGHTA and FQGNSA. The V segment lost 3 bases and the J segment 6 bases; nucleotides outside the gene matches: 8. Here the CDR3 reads CASSLGGRSVEQYF. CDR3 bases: TGTGCCAGCAGCTTGGGGGGGAGGAGCGTCGAGCAGTACTTC.

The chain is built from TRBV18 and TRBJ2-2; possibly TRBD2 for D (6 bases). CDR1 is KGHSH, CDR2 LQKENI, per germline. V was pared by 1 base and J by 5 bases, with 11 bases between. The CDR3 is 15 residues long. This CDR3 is CASSPRASGTGELFF. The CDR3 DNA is TGTGCCAGCTCACCACGGGCAAGCGGGACCGGGGAGCTGTTTTTT.

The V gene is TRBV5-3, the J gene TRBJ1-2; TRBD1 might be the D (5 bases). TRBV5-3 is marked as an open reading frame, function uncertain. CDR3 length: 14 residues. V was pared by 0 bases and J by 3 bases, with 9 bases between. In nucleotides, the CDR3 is TGTGCCAGAAGCTTGGTCGACAGCTACTATGGCTACACCTTC. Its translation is CARSLVDSYYGYTF.

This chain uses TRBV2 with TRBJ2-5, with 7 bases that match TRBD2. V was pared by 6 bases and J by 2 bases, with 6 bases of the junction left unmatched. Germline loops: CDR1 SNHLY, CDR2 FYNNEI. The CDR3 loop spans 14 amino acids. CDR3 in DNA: TGTGCCAGCAGCAAGCGGGATTTGCAAGAGACCCAGTACTTC. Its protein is CASSKRDLQETQYF.

For the CDR3, the DNA is TGCAGCGCAAAGAGGGACAGGAGTCCCTACGAGCAGTACTTC. Protein: CSAKRDRSPYEQYF. The chain couples TRBV29-1 to TRBJ2-7; 8 bases agree with TRBD1. V lost 7 bases and J lost 2; bases outside the gene matches: 10. Germline V lookup: CDR1 SQVTM, CDR2 ANQGSEA. CDR3 length equals 14 residues.

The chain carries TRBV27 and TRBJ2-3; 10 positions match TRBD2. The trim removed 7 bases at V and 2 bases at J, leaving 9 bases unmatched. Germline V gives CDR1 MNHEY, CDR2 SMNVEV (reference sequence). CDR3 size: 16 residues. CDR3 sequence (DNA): TGTGCCAGCAAAAATCAGACTAGCGGGTACACAGATACGCAGTATTTT. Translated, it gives CASKNQTSGYTDTQYF.

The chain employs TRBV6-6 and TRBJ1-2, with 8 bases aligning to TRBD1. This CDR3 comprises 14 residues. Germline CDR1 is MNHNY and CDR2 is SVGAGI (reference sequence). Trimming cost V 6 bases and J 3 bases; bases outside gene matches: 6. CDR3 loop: CASSPRTGYYGYTF. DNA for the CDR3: TGTGCCAGCAGCCCCCGGACAGGGTACTATGGCTACACCTTC.

The chain's CDR3 is CATSDPGQGYVCEQYF. CDR3 nucleotides: TGTGCCACCAGTGACCCGGGACAGGGTTATGTCTGCGAGCAGTACTTC. The chain combines TRBV24-1 with TRBJ2-7, with 9 bases fitting TRBD1. After removal of 4 bases from V and 6 bases from J, the junction contained 12 bases not matched to a gene. Germline CDR1 KGHDR, CDR2 SFDVKD. The CDR3 extends over 16 amino acids.

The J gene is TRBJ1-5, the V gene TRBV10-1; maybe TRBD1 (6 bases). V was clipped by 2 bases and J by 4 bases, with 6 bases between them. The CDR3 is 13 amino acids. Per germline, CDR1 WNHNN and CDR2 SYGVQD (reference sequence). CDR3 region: CASSEGQNQPQHF. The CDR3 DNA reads TGCGCCAGCAGTGAGGGACAGAATCAGCCCCAGCATTTT.

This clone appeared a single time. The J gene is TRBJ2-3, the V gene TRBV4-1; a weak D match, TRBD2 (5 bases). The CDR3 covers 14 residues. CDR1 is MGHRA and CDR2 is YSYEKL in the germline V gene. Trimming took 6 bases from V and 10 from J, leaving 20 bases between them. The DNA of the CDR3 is TGCGCCAGCAGACCCGCTAGCTGGCCCGTTGCGCAGTATTTT. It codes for CASRPASWPVAQYF.

This CDR3 reads CASSSVNYNSPLHF. CDR3 sequence (DNA): TGTGCCAGCAGCTCAGTAAATTATAATTCACCCCTCCACTTT. The gene calls are TRBV7-8 and TRBJ1-6; D is ambiguous. The germline V gene encodes CDR1 SGHVS and CDR2 FQNEAQ. The CDR3 runs to 14 residues. The V gene lost 4 bases and the J gene lost 4 bases, with 8 bases spanning the gap.

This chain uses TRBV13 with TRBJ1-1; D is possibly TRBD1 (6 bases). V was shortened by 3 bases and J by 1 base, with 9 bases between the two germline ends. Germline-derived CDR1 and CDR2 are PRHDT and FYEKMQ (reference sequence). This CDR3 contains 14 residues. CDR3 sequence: CASSFGQRNTEAFF. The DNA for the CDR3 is TGTGCCAGCAGCTTCGGACAGCGGAACACTGAAGCTTTCTTT.

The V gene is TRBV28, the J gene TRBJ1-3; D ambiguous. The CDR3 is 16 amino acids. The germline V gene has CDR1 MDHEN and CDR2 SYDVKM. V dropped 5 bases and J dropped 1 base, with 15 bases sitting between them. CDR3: CASSPPPGTSGNTIYF. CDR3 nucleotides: TGTGCCAGCAGTCCTCCGCCAGGTACTTCTGGAAACACCATATATTTT.

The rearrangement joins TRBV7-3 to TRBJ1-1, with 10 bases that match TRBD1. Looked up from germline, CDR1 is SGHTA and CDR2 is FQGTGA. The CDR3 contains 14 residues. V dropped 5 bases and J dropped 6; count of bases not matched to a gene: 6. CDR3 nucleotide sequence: TGTGCCAGCAGCCGGGACAGGGGATCCCCTGAAGCTTTCTTT. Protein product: CASSRDRGSPEAFF.

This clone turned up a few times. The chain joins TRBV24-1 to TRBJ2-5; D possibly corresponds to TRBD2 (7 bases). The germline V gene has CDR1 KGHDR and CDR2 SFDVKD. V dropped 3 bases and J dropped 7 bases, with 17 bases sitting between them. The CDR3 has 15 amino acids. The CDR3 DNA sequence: TGTGCCACCAGTGATCCCGGACGGGGGGCAGGGACCCAGTACTTC. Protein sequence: CATSDPGRGAGTQYF.

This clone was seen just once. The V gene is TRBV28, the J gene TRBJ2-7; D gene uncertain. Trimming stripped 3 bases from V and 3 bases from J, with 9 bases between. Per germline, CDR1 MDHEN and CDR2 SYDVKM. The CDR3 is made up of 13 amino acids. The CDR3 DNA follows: TGTGCCAGCAGTTTTCCACGGGTCTACGAGCAGTACTTC. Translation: CASSFPRVYEQYF.

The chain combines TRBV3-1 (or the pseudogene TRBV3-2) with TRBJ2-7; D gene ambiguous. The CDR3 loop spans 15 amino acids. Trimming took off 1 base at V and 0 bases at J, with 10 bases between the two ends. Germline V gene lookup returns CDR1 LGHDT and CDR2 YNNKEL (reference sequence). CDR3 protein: CASSQVAASSYEQYF. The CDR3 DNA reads TGTGCCAGCAGCCAAGTGGCGGCAAGCTCCTACGAGCAGTACTTC.

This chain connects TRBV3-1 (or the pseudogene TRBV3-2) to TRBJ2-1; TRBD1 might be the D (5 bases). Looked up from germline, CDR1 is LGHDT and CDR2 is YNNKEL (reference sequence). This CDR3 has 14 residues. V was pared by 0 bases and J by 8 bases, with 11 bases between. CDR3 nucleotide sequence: TGTGCCAGCAGCCAAGATTTACAGGACGATGAGCAGTTCTTC. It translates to CASSQDLQDDEQFF.

CDR3 nucleotide sequence: TGTGCCAGCAGCTTAGAACGGGCAGACAGCACAGGGGGTGCAGATACGCAGTATTTT. The encoded protein is CASSLERADSTGGADTQYF. The rearrangement uses TRBV7-6 and TRBJ2-3, with 8 bases matching TRBD1. V lost 1 base to trimming and J lost 4 bases; unmatched junction nucleotides: 16. The germline gives CDR1 SGHVS, CDR2 FNYEAQ. The CDR3 sequence is 19 residues long.

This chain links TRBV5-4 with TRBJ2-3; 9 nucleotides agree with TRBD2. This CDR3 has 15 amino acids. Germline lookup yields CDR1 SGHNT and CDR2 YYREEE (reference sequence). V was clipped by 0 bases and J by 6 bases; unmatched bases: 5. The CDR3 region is CASSLVSGRSDTQYF. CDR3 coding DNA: TGTGCCAGCAGCTTGGTTAGCGGGAGATCTGATACGCAGTATTTT.

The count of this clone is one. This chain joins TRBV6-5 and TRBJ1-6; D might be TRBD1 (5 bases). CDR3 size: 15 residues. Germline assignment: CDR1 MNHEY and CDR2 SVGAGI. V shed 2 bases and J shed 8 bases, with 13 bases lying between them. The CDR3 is CASSYGQGADSPLHF. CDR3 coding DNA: TGTGCCAGCAGTTACGGGCAGGGTGCGGATTCACCCCTCCACTTT.

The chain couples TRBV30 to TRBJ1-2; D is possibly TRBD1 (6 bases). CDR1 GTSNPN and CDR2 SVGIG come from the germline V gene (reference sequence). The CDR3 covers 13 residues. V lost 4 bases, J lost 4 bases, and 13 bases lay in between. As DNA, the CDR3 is TGTGCCTGGACAACAGGGTATGGCTATGGCTACACCTTC. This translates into CAWTTGYGYGYTF. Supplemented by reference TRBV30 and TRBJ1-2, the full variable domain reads SQTIHQWPATLVQPVGSPLSLECTVEGTSNPNLYWYRQAAGRGLQLLFYSVGIGQISSEVPQNLSASRPQDRQFILSSKKLLLSDSGFYLCAWTTGYGYGYTFGSGTRLTVV.